This T cell receptor (beta chain) was captured by sequencing in a study of T cells in Graves' hyperthyroidism and ophthalmopathy. Broader study findings: Also found in blood were most expanded thyroid clonotypes above 0.001.

Participants, patients aged 18 to 65, had newly diagnosed hyperthyroidism with a duration under 2 months. From germline, CDR1 is MNHNY and CDR2 SVGAGI (reference sequence). This CDR3 comprises 19 residues. Trimming shortened V by 0 bases and J by 8 bases, and 26 bases separated the two germline ends. Concerning this clonotype itself: Its specificity is not known.

Amplification yielded TCR beta CDR3 regions, with RNA transcripts as the source. HTBI primers were employed in a first-round RT-PCR of the TCR CDR3. Each CDR3 protein is one row after TCRdb ran MiXCR on the multiplex PCR reads. Here the sample spans around 340,000 distinct CDR3 sequences, about 15% being singletons. Sequencing used blood. This clonotype was obtained from a young woman with Graves' hyperthyroidism. This sequence joins TRBV6-6 and TRBJ2-1, with a possible D match to TRBD2 (5 bases). CDR3 DNA: TGTGCCAGCAGTTACTCGATTCGACTCCCGGGGAATGATAAGGATGAGCAGTTCTTC. It is translated as CASSYSIRLPGNDKDEQFF.